The sequence of this T cell receptor (beta chain) was determined in a study of technical replicates of blood from a handful of donors (dated by TCRdb to 2017 to 2019). As to this clone: Its antigen is still unknown. The input lacks base qualities; no much larger clone sits a single base away.

The germline V gene specifies MNHEY as CDR1 and SVGAGI as CDR2. V is trimmed back by 4 bases and J by 7 bases, and the junction contains 11 bases that no gene match accounts for. There are 16 amino acids in the CDR3, from cysteine to phenylalanine inclusive. CDR3 DNA only is kept here, 48 bases in frame from base 1. The library was made by the immunoSEQ multiplex PCR assay. Here the immuneACCESS table is served through TCRdb, limited to in-frame sequences with V and J called. Missing clones are a known gap in these copies; in checked studies unresolved V genes cover under half, and the rest lacks a known reason. The sample has about 56,000 clones on record, 80% to 95% of them singletons. Of the sample, 4.3% is held by the ten largest clones.

The sequence derives from a human donor in good health. Some clones in this sample may be carry-over from other donors' samples. The sample taken for sequencing was PBMCs. The chain couples TRBV6-5 to TRBJ1-5; 9 nucleotides in the junction match TRBD1. The nucleotide sequence is given as TGTGCCAGCAGTTCCTCTGGGACAGGGTATGGGCAGCCCCAGCATTTT. This is translated as CASSSSGTGYGQPQHF.